Listed here are 7 T cell receptor beta chains from one sample, sequenced in a study of CD8+ T cells in alopecia areata. cDNA prepared by RNA extraction and subsequent reverse transcription served as the template for sequencing. Repertoires were generated with immunoSEQ multiplex PCR, while TCRdb's copy carries only in-frame clones and drops some. The data show some 170,000 clones, less than 75% seen once. The material was CD8+ T cells sorted from blood, obtained at week 0. The receptor set was obtained from a human donor with alopecia areata.

The chain links TRBV5-1 to TRBJ2-5; 7 nucleotides match TRBD1. CDR1 is SGHRS and CDR2 is YFSETQ in the germline V gene. Germline trimming cut 1 base from V and 2 bases from J; bases unmatched to any gene: 8. This CDR3 contains 16 residues. CDR3 bases: TGCGCCAGCAGCTTGCTCGGGACAGCGATACAAGAGACCCAGTACTTC. Its protein product is CASSLLGTAIQETQYF.

This clone was counted a single time. The chain employs TRBV9 and TRBJ2-1, with a tentative D call TRBD1 (6 bases). Germline lookup yields CDR1 SGDLS and CDR2 YYNGEE. This CDR3 region has 16 residues. V lost 0 bases and J 3 bases, leaving 13 bases between the germline ends. CDR3 sequence (DNA): TGTGCCAGCAGCGTAGGGAGACAGGCTCACTACAATGAGCAGTTCTTC. This gives the protein CASSVGRQAHYNEQFF. The entire variable domain, with the rest obtained from reference TRBV9 and TRBJ2-1, is as follows: DSGVTQTPKHLITATGQRVTLRCSPRSGDLSVYWYQQSLDQGLQFLIQYYNGEERAKGNILERFSAQQFPDLHSELNLSSLELGDSALYFCASSVGRQAHYNEQFFGPGTRLTVL.

The chain is built from TRBV30 and TRBJ2-1, with D possibly matching TRBD2 (5 bases). There are 11 residues in the CDR3. V was cut by 1 base and J by 9 bases, with 7 bases left in between. Per the germline V gene, CDR1 is GTSNPN and CDR2 is SVGIG (reference sequence). DNA for the CDR3: TGTGCCTGGAGTGGCGGGCGTGAGCAGTTCTTC. Its translation: CAWSGGREQFF.

The chain has TRBV30 and TRBJ1-5; no firm D call. Germline lookup yields CDR1 GTSNPN and CDR2 SVGIG (reference sequence). The CDR3 totals 12 residues. Trimming pared 4 bases from V and 7 bases from J, leaving 11 bases between. CDR3 region: CAWNPLSQPQHF. In nucleotides, the CDR3 is TGTGCCTGGAATCCATTATCCCAGCCCCAGCATTTT.

This clone has only a few counts. The rearrangement uses TRBV5-6 and TRBJ2-7; maybe TRBD1 (6 bases). The CDR3 has 15 residues. Trimming removed 6 bases at V and 3 bases at J, with 19 bases between. Germline V gene data show CDR1 as SGHDT and CDR2 as YYEEEE. Here the CDR3 DNA reads TGTGCCAGCACCCAGGGGCTGGGGGCGCACTACGAGCAGTACTTC. Translated: CASTQGLGAHYEQYF.

This clone was recorded a few times. The chain uses TRBV7-6 and TRBJ1-1; 8 bases fit TRBD1. Germline values: CDR1 SGHVS, CDR2 FNYEAQ. The CDR3 spans 15 residues. Trimming cost V 4 bases and J 0 bases; bases outside gene matches: 4. CDR3 in amino acids: CASSSQQGVNTEAFF. In nucleotides, the CDR3 is TGTGCCAGCAGCTCCCAACAGGGGGTGAACACTGAAGCTTTCTTT.

J is TRBJ1-1 and V is TRBV13, with D maybe TRBD1 (6 bases). Germline CDR1 PRHDT, CDR2 FYEKMQ (reference sequence). V shed 2 bases and J shed 6 bases, with 16 bases lying between them. This CDR3 has 15 residues. CDR3 sequence: CASSLIATGRPEAFF. The CDR3 bases are TGTGCCAGCAGCTTAATCGCAACAGGGAGGCCTGAAGCTTTCTTT. Looking up the rest from reference TRBV13 and TRBJ1-1 gives the full variable domain: AAGVIQSPRHLIKEKRETATLKCYPIPRHDTVYWYQQGPGQDPQFLISFYEKMQSDKGSIPDRFSAQQFSDYHSELNMSSLELGDSALYFCASSLIATGRPEAFFGQGTRLTVV.